The table lists the clone carrying this T cell receptor (beta chain) with a few counts. This sample was included in a study of memory CD4+ T cells and cytomegalovirus serostatus. The trim removed 0 bases at V and 2 bases at J, leaving 7 bases unmatched. This CDR3 region has 19 residues. Germline values: CDR1 SGHNT, CDR2 YYREEE (reference sequence). Single viable CD3+CD4+CD8-CD45RO+ cells were sorted as the memory CD4+ T cells. As originally analysed: After removing out-of-frame reads, around 2,000,000 distinct TCRbeta sequences remained. Only in-frame clones appear in the TCRdb table, and some are missing; sequencing was by immunoSEQ multiplex PCR. That table furnishes V, J and clone size, whereas the DNA furnished D and trimming. In the table there are about 61,000 clones, 80% of which are singletons.

The V and J genes are TRBV5-4 and TRBJ2-3, with 15 bases aligning to TRBD2. This TCR was sampled from an adult in good health and CMV-seronegative. Some clones in this sample may be carry-over from other donors' samples. Material: memory CD4+ T cells from blood. The CDR3 reads CASSLEGLAGGYSTDTQYF. The DNA for the CDR3 is TGTGCCAGCAGCTTGGAGGGACTAGCGGGGGGATACTCCACAGATACGCAGTATTTT.